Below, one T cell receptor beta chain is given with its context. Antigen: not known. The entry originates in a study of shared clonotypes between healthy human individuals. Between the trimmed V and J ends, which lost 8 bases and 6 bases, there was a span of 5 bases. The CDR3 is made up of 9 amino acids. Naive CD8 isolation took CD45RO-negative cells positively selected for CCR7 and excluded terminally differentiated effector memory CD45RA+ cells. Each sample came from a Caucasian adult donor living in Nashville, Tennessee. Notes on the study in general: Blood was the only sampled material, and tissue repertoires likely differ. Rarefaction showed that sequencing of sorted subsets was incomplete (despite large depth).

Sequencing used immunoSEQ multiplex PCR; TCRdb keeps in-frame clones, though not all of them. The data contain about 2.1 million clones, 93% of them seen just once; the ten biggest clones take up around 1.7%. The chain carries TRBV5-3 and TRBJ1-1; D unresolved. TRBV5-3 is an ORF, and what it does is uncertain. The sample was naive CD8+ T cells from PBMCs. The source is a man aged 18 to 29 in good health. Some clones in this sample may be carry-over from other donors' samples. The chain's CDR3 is CASWAEAFF. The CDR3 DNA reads TGTGCCAGCTGGGCTGAAGCTTTCTTT.